This T cell receptor (beta chain) was sequenced in a study of CD8 T cells in ankylosing spondylitis. This clonotype was seen repeatedly, ten times or more. The CDR3 is 15 residues long. V lost 5 bases, J lost 1 base, and 5 bases stayed unmatched. Germline V gene sequence: CDR1 SGHVS, CDR2 FQNEAQ. TCRdb called the 5' RACE reads again in MiXCR, with one record for every CDR3 protein. The sample lists 150,000 to 200,000 distinct CDR3 sequences, 11% seen once, with about 29% in the top ten. Material: blood, either unsorted or a sorted T cell fraction (not recorded which). The clonotype originates from a male donor with ankylosing spondylitis or in good health (not recorded which). The chain is built from TRBV7-8 and TRBJ2-3; 8 bases match TRBD1. CDR3 DNA sequence: TGTGCCAGCAGCCAGGGGGCATCGGGCACAGATACGCAGTATTTT. Residues: CASSQGASGTDTQYF.